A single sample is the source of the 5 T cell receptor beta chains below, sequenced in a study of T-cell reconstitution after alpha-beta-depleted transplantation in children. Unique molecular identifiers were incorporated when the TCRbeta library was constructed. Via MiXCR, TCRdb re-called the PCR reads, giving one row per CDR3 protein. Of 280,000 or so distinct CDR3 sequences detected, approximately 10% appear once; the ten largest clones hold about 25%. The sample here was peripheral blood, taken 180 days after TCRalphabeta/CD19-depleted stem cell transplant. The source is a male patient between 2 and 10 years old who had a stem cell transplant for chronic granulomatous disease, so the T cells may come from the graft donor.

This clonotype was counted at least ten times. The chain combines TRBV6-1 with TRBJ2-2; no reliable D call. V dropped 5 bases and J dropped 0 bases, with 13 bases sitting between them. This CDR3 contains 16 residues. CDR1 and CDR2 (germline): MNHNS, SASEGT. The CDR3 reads CASSRYSYANTGELFF. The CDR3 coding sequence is TGTGCCAGCAGTCGGTACAGCTACGCGAACACCGGGGAGCTGTTTTTT.

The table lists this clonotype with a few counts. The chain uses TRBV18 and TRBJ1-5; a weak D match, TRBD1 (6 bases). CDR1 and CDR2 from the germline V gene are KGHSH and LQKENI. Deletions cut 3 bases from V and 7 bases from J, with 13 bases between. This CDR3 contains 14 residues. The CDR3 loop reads CASSPRTEAQPQHF. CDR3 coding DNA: TGTGCCAGCTCACCTCGGACAGAGGCCCAGCCCCAGCATTTT.

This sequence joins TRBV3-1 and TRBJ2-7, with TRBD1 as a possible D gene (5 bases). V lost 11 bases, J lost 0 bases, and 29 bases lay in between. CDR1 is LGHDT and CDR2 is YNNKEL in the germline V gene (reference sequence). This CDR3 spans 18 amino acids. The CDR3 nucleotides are TGTGCCTGCTGCCAAGGGGTCGCTGGATCCATTAACTCCTACGAGCAGTACTTC. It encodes CACCQGVAGSINSYEQYF.

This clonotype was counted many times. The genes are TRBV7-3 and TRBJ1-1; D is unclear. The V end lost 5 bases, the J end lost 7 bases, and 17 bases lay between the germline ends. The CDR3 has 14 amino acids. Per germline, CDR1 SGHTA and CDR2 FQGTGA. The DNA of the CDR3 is TGTGCCAGCAGCCGGGGAGTAGGCGTTAGTGAAGCTTTCTTT. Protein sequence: CASSRGVGVSEAFF.

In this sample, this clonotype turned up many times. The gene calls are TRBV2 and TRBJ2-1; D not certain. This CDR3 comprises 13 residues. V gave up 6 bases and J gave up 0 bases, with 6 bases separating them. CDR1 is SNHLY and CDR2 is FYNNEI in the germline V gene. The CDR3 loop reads CASRGFSYNEQFF. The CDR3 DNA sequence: TGTGCCAGCAGGGGCTTCTCCTACAATGAGCAGTTCTTC.